The next 9 T cell receptor beta chains were all read from a single sample in a study of identical twins. One entry per CDR3 protein results from TCRdb running MiXCR on the 5' RACE reads. This table has 1.5 million to 2 million distinct CDR3 sequences, roughly a third appearing once. What was sequenced was cord blood. These receptors all stem from a newborn girl in good health.

The V gene is TRBV2, the J gene TRBJ1-1, with D perhaps matching TRBD1 (6 bases). Germline V gene data show CDR1 as SNHLY and CDR2 as FYNNEI. Trimming stripped 8 bases from V and 2 bases from J, with 21 bases between. There are 16 residues in the CDR3. CDR3 coding DNA: TGTGCCAGCCGGCGGGTGTGGGACACGATCAACACTGAAGCTTTCTTT. Encoded protein: CASRRVWDTINTEAFF. The full variable domain, with the rest looked up from reference TRBV2 and TRBJ1-1, is EPEVTQTPSHQVTQMGQEVILRCVPISNHLYFYWYRQILGQKVEFLVSFYNNEISEKSEIFDDQFSVERPDGSNFTLKIRSTKLEDSAMYFCASRRVWDTINTEAFFGQGTRLTVV.

This clonotype was picked up one time. Germline is not matched at one junction end, which may reflect a read error. This rearrangement joins TRBV19 to TRBJ2-1; 7 positions agree with TRBD2. Germline CDR1 and CDR2: LNHDA and SQIVND (reference sequence). This CDR3 has 17 amino acids. CDR3 residues: CARSIAMRGSPYNEQFF. CDR3 DNA sequence: TGTGCCAGGAGTATAGCCATGCGGGGGAGCCCATACAATGAGCAGTTCTTC. The full variable domain, its missing parts supplied by reference TRBV19 and TRBJ2-1, is DGGITQSPKYLFRKEGQNVTLSCEQNLNHDAMYWYRQDPGQGLRLIYYSQIVNDFQKGDIAEGYSVSREKKESFPLTVTSAQKNPTAFYLCARSIAMRGSPYNEQFFGPGTRLTVL.

For this clonotype: This may arise from a read error, as a much more abundant clone is one base away. This sequence joins TRBV4-2 and TRBJ1-2; unclear D gene. The CDR3 runs 14 residues. V lost 4 bases, J lost 1 base, and 10 bases lay in between. CDR1 is LGHNA, CDR2 YNFKEQ, per germline. The CDR3 region has the DNA TGTGCCAGCAGCCGAGAGCTGGGTAACTATGGCTACACCTTC. Translating gives CASSRELGNYGYTF.

The V gene is TRBV13, the J gene TRBJ2-1, with D hard to call. The germline V gene has CDR1 PRHDT and CDR2 FYEKMQ (reference sequence). Trimming took off 4 bases at V and 5 bases at J, with 12 bases between the two ends. The length of the CDR3 is 14 residues. The CDR3 region has the DNA TGTGCCAGCAGCTCCTTGGGCGCTAACAATGAGCAGTTCTTC. Protein product: CASSSLGANNEQFF.

The chain joins TRBV12-3 or TRBV12-4 to TRBJ1-2; TRBD1 matches 12 bases. Trimming took 5 bases from V and 8 from J; bases not matched to a gene: 12. The CDR3 runs 16 residues. The CDR3 region is CASSRRMWDRGQGYTF. In DNA, the CDR3 is TGTGCCAGCAGTCGCCGCATGTGGGACAGGGGGCAAGGCTACACCTTC.

The chain has TRBV21-1 and TRBJ1-6; the table's D call TRBD1 went unverified against the DNA. TRBV21-1 is tagged as a pseudogene. This CDR3 has 18 amino acids. The CDR3 DNA sequence: TGTGCCAGCAGCAAAGTCTGGGACCTGAGCTCCTATAATTCACCCCTCCACTTT. The encoded protein is CASSKVWDLSSYNSPLHF.

V and J are TRBV4-2 and TRBJ2-4, with 8 nucleotides matching TRBD2. The CDR3 is 17 residues long. Germline assignment: CDR1 LGHNA and CDR2 YNFKEQ. Unmatched junction bases numbered 7, after V lost 2 bases and J lost 1 base. The CDR3 reads CASSQTTSAGAKNIQYF. DNA for the CDR3: TGTGCCAGCAGCCAAACGACTAGCGCAGGGGCCAAAAACATTCAGTACTTC.

This chain joins TRBV6-6 and TRBJ2-1, with D perhaps matching TRBD1 or TRBD2 (6 bases each). The V gene lost 4 bases and the J gene lost 3 bases, with 10 bases spanning the gap. The CDR3 runs 14 residues. The germline V gene has CDR1 MNHNY and CDR2 SVGAGI (reference sequence). The CDR3 region has the DNA TGTGCCAGCAGTTGGGGGGCCCTCTACAATGAGCAGTTCTTC. Protein product: CASSWGALYNEQFF.

In its sample, this clonotype was seen a few times. The V call is TRBV2, the J call TRBJ1-6; 9 bases map to TRBD1. The CDR3 runs to 17 residues. The ends lost 6 bases at V and 0 bases at J; junction bases unmatched: 6. The V gene's germline CDR1 is SNHLY and CDR2 FYNNEI. The CDR3 nucleotides are TGTGCCAGCAGAGCCGGGACAGGGCTCTCCTATAATTCACCCCTCCACTTT. Translation: CASRAGTGLSYNSPLHF.